The entry below gives a single T cell receptor beta chain sequence along with its context. This entry comes from a study of blood T cell repertoires in COVID-19. The wider study: Sites in the United States, Italy and Spain provided acute and convalescent COVID-19 samples.

Germline CDR1 and CDR2: MNHEY and SMNVEV (reference sequence). V lost 3 bases and J 1 base, leaving 5 bases between the germline ends. The CDR3 length is 13 residues. Some clones are missing from TCRdb's copy, which holds only in-frame ones; the method was immunoSEQ multiplex PCR. The sample lists about 240,000 clones; around 90% were seen once. V usage is TRBV27 and J usage is TRBJ2-3; D gene uncertain. The TCR sequence derives from a man in his sixties who had recovered from COVID-19. Sequenced material: peripheral blood. Here the CDR3 reads CASSFLGTDTQYF. The DNA for the CDR3 is TGTGCCAGCAGTTTCCTAGGCACAGATACGCAGTATTTT.